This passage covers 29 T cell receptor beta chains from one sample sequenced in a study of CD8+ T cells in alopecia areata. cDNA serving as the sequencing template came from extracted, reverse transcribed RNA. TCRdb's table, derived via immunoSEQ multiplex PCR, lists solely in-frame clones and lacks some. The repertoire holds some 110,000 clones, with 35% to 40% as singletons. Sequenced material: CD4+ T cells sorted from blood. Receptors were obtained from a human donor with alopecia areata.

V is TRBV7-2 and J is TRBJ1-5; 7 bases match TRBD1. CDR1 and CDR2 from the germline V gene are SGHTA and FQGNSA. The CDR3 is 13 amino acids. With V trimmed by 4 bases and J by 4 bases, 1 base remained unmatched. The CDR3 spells CASSSQGNQPQHF. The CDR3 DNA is TGTGCCAGCAGCTCACAGGGGAATCAGCCCCAGCATTTT.

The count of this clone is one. The CDR3 region is CASRRAGVTTGELFF. The CDR3 nucleotides read TGTGCCAGCCGTAGAGCGGGAGTAACTACCGGGGAGCTGTTTTTT. The V call is TRBV6-5, the J call TRBJ2-2, with TRBD2 identical over 8 bases. V was pared by 8 bases and J by 5 bases, with 10 bases of the junction left unmatched. This CDR3 contains 15 residues. Germline assignment: CDR1 MNHEY and CDR2 SVGAGI.

In DNA form, the CDR3 reads TGCAGCGTGCACCCGAACAGGGGGCTAGGTGTGAACACTGAAGCTTTCTTT. This sequence encodes CSVHPNRGLGVNTEAFF. The chain employs TRBV29-1 and TRBJ1-1; 9 bases align to TRBD1. Germline CDR1 SQVTM, CDR2 ANQGSEA. The junction had 14 bases not matched to a gene; V was cut back by 6 bases and J by 0 bases. The CDR3 totals 17 residues.

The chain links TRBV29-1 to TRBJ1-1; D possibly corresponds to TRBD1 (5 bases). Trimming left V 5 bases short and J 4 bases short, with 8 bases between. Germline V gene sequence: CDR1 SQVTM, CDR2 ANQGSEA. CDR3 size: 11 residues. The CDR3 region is CSVLGGTEAFF. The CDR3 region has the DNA TGCAGCGTTTTGGGGGGCACTGAAGCTTTCTTT.

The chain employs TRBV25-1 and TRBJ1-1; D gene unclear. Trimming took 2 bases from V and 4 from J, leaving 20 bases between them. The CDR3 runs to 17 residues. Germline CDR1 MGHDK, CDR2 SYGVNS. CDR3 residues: CASSEESEAGSFTEAFF. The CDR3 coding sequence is TGTGCCAGCAGTGAAGAGTCGGAGGCGGGATCTTTCACTGAAGCTTTCTTT.

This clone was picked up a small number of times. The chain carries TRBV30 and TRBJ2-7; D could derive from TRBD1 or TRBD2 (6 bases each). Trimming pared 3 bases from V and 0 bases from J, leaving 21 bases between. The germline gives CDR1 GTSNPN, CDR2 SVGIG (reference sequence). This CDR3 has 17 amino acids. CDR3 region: CAWRQFRETGSSYEQYF. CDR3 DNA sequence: TGTGCCTGGAGGCAATTTCGGGAGACAGGTAGCTCCTACGAGCAGTACTTC. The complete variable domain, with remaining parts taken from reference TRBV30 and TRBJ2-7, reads SQTIHQWPATLVQPVGSPLSLECTVEGTSNPNLYWYRQAAGRGLQLLFYSVGIGQISSEVPQNLSASRPQDRQFILSSKKLLLSDSGFYLCAWRQFRETGSSYEQYFGPGTRLTVT.

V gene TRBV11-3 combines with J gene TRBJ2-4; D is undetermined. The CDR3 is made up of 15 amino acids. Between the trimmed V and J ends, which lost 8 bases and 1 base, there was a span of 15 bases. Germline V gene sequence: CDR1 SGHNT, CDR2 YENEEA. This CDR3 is CASSERSVAKNIQYF. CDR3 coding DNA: TGTGCCAGCTCCGAGAGGTCTGTCGCCAAAAACATTCAGTACTTC.

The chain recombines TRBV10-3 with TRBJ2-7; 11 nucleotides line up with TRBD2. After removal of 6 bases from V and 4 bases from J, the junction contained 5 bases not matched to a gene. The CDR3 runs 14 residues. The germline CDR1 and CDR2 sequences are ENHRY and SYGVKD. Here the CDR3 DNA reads TGTGCCATCAGCCCCGGGACTAGCGGTTACGAGCAGTACTTC. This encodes CAISPGTSGYEQYF.

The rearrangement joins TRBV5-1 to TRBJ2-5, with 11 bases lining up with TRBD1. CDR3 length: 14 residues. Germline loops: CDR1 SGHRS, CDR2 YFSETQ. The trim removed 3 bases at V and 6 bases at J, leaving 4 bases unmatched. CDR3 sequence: CASSWTGGQQTQYF. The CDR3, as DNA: TGCGCCAGCAGCTGGACAGGGGGCCAGCAGACCCAGTACTTC.

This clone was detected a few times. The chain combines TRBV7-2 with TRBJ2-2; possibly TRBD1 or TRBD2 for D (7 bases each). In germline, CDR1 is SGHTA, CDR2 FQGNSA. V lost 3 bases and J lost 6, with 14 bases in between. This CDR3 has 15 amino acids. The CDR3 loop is CASSFTQGGSGELFF. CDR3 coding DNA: TGTGCCAGCAGCTTTACGCAGGGGGGGTCCGGGGAGCTGTTTTTT.

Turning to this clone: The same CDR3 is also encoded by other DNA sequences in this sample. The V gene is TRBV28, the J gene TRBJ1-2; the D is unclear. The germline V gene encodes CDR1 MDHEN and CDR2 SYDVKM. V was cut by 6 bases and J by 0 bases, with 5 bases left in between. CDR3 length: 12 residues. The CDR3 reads CASSLANYGYTF. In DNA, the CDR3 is TGTGCCAGCAGCCTCGCTAACTATGGCTACACCTTC.

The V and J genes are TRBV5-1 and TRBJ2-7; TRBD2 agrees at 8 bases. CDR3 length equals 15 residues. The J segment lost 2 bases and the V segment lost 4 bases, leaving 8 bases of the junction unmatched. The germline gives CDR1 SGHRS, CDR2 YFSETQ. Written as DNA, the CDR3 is TGCGCCAGCAGCCCGGGGGGGACCGGGCCCTACGAGCAGTACTTC. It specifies CASSPGGTGPYEQYF.

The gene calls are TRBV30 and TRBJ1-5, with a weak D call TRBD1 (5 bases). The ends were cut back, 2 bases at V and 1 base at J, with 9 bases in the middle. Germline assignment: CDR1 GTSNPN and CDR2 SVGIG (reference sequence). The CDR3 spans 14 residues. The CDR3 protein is CAWSLGGSNQPQHF. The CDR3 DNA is TGTGCCTGGAGTCTGGGGGGGAGCAATCAGCCCCAGCATTTT.

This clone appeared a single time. The CDR3 sequence is CASSSRRSGGVQYF. The CDR3 nucleotides read TGTGCCAGCAGTTCCCGACGGTCCGGCGGTGTGCAGTACTTC. J is TRBJ2-7 and V is TRBV6-5; D call uncertain. Deletions cut 4 bases from V and 9 bases from J, with 19 bases between. This CDR3 spans 14 amino acids. Per the germline V gene, CDR1 is MNHEY and CDR2 is SVGAGI.

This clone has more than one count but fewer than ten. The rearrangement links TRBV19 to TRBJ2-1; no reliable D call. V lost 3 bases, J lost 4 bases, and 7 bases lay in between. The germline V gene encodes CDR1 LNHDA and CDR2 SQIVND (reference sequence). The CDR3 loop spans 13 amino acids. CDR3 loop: CASSMGPYNEQFF. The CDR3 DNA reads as TGTGCCAGTAGTATGGGCCCATACAATGAGCAGTTCTTC. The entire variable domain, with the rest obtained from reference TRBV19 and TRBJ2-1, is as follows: DGGITQSPKYLFRKEGQNVTLSCEQNLNHDAMYWYRQDPGQGLRLIYYSQIVNDFQKGDIAEGYSVSREKKESFPLTVTSAQKNPTAFYLCASSMGPYNEQFFGPGTRLTVL.

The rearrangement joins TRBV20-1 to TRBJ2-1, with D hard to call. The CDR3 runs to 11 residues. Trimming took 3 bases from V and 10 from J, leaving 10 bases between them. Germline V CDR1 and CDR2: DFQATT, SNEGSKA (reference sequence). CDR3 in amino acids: CSARARAEQFF. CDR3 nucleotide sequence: TGCAGTGCTAGGGCCCGGGCCGAGCAGTTCTTC.

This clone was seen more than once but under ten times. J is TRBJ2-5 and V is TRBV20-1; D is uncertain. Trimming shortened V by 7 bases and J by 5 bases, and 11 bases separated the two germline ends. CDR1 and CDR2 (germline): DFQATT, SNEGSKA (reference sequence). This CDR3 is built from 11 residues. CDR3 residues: CSVAARETQYF. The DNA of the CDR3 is TGCAGTGTAGCAGCCAGGGAGACCCAGTACTTC.

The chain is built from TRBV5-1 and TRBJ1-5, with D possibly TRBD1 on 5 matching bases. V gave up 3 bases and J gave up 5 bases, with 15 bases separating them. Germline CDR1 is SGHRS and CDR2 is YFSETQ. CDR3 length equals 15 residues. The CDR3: CASSSGTGAHQPQHF. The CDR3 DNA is TGCGCCAGCAGCTCCGGGACGGGTGCTCATCAGCCCCAGCATTTT.

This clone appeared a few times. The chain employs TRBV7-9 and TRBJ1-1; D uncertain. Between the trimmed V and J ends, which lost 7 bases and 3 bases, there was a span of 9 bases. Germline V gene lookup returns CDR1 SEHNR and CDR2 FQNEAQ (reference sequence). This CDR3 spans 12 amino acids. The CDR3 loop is CASTLQDTEAFF. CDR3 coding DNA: TGTGCCAGCACCTTGCAGGACACTGAAGCTTTCTTT.

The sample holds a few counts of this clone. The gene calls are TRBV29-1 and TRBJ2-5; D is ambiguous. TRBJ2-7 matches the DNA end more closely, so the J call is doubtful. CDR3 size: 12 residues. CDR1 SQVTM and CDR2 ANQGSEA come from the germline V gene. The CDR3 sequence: CSVEDVGYEQYF. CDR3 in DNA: TGCAGCGTTGAAGACGTGGGATACGAGCAGTACTTC.

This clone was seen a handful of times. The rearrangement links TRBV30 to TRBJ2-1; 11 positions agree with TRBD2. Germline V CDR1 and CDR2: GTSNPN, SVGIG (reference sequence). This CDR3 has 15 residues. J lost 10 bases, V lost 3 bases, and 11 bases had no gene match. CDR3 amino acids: CAWRLAGGPSREQFF. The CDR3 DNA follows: TGTGCCTGGAGATTAGCGGGAGGGCCCTCACGGGAGCAGTTCTTC. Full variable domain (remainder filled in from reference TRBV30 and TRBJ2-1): SQTIHQWPATLVQPVGSPLSLECTVEGTSNPNLYWYRQAAGRGLQLLFYSVGIGQISSEVPQNLSASRPQDRQFILSSKKLLLSDSGFYLCAWRLAGGPSREQFFGPGTRLTVL.

CDR3 residues: CASSLDRQGGIQYF. In DNA, the CDR3 is TGCGCCAGCAGCTTGGACAGACAGGGAGGCATTCAGTACTTC. This chain links TRBV5-1 with TRBJ2-4; a weak D match, TRBD1 (7 bases). Trimming took off 0 bases at V and 9 bases at J, with 13 bases between the two ends. Germline assignment: CDR1 SGHRS and CDR2 YFSETQ. The CDR3 is 14 amino acids.

CDR3 in amino acids: CASSPTGGEQYF. In nucleotides, the CDR3 is TGCGCCAGCAGCCCGACGGGGGGCGAGCAGTACTTC. This sequence joins TRBV5-1 and TRBJ2-7; 7 nucleotides align to TRBD2. CDR1 is SGHRS and CDR2 is YFSETQ in the germline V gene. The CDR3 totals 12 residues. Trimming cost V 4 bases and J 6 bases; bases outside gene matches: 4.

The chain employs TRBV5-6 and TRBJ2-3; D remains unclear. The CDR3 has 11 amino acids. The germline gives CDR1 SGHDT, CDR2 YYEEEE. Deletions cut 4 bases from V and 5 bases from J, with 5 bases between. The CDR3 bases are TGTGCCAGCAGCCATCAAGATACGCAGTATTTT. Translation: CASSHQDTQYF.

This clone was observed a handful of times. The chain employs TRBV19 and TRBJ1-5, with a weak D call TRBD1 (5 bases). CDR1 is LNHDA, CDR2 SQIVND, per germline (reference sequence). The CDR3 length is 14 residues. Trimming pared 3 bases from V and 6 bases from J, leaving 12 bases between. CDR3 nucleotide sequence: TGTGCCAGTAGTATTACCCAGGGTTGTCAGCCCCAGCATTTT. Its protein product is CASSITQGCQPQHF.

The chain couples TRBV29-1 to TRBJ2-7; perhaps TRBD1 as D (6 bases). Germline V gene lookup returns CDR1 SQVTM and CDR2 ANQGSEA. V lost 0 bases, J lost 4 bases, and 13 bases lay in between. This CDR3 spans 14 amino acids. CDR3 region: CSVEDAGQGYEQYF. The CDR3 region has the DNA TGCAGCGTTGAAGATGCAGGGCAGGGGTACGAGCAGTACTTC.

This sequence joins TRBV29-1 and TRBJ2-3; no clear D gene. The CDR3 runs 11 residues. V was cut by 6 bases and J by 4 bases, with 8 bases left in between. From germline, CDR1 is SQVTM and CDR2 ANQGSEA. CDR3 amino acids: CSVRWSDTQYF. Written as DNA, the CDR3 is TGCAGCGTCCGTTGGTCAGATACGCAGTATTTT.

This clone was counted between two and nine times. The CDR3 reads CASSQRGGRFGTQYF. The DNA for the CDR3 is TGTGCCAGCAGCCAGAGGGGGGGGAGGTTTGGGACCCAGTACTTC. The rearrangement links TRBV7-2 to TRBJ2-5, with D perhaps matching TRBD2 (7 bases). Germline assignment: CDR1 SGHTA and CDR2 FQGNSA. This CDR3 contains 15 residues. Trimming took off 5 bases at V and 7 bases at J, with 20 bases between the two ends.

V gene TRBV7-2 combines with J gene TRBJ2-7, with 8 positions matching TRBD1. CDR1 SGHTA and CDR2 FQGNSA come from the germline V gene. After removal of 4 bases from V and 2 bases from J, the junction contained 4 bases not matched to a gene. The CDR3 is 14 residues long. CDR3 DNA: TGTGCCAGCAGCTCGGGACAGGAGACCTACGAGCAGTACTTC. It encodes CASSSGQETYEQYF.